A single sample is the source of the 6 T cell receptor beta chains below, sequenced in a study of cytomegalovirus exposure and HLA in healthy donors. Amplification used 60 Vbeta primers and 13 Jbeta primers. Assay: immunoSEQ multiplex PCR; the TCRdb copy retains only in-frame clones and omits some. The sample includes over 100,000 clones, 82% of them seen just once. Sequencing input: PBMCs. The receptors were gathered from a woman between 50 and 59 years old in good health and CMV-seropositive.

The chain has TRBV1 and TRBJ2-1; the D call of TRBD2 is as the table states it, not checked on the DNA. TRBV1 is shown as a pseudogene. The CDR3 loop spans 17 amino acids. CDR3 nucleotide sequence: TGCGCCAGCAGCCAAGACAGAACTAGCGGCTCCTACAATGAGCAGTTCTTC. Translation gives CASSQDRTSGSYNEQFF.

This clone turned up a few times. The V and J genes are TRBV4-1 and TRBJ1-1; D might be TRBD1 (5 bases). Germline CDR1 MGHRA, CDR2 YSYEKL. The CDR3 sequence is 17 residues long. With 4 bases removed from V and 0 bases from J, the gap between germline ends came to 18 bases. In nucleotides, the CDR3 is TGCGCCAGCAGCCGCCTTCCCGGGCGGGGGGTGAACACTGAAGCTTTCTTT. Its protein is CASSRLPGRGVNTEAFF.

The V call is TRBV6-1, the J call TRBJ2-7; D remains unclear. Germline V gene sequence: CDR1 MNHNS, CDR2 SASEGT. This CDR3 spans 13 amino acids. V lost 4 bases, J lost 4 bases, and 11 bases lay in between. CDR3 loop: CASSGTGWYEQYF. Written as DNA, the CDR3 is TGTGCCAGCAGTGGTACGGGTTGGTACGAGCAGTACTTC.

This clone has just a few counts. The CDR3 nucleotides read TGTGCCAGCAGTTTAGAGGTCGGACAGTCCCCCTACGAGCAGTACTTC. Its translation is CASSLEVGQSPYEQYF. This chain joins TRBV27 and TRBJ2-7, with D perhaps matching TRBD1 (6 bases). This CDR3 has 16 residues. Germline lookup yields CDR1 MNHEY and CDR2 SMNVEV (reference sequence). V lost 2 bases to trimming and J lost 2 bases, with 16 bases between them.

The chain uses TRBV28 and TRBJ2-6; D remains ambiguous. V was pared by 8 bases and J by 0 bases, with 5 bases between. The CDR3 runs 13 residues. Germline CDR1 MDHEN, CDR2 SYDVKM. The CDR3 loop reads CASRYSGANVLTF. The CDR3 DNA reads as TGTGCCAGCCGCTACTCTGGGGCCAACGTCCTGACTTTC.

This clone turned up a few times. This rearrangement joins TRBV30 to TRBJ1-2; a possible D gene is TRBD1 (5 bases). Germline CDR1 reads GTSNPN; CDR2 reads SVGIG (reference sequence). The CDR3 contains 15 residues. V dropped 2 bases and J dropped 5 bases, with 18 bases sitting between them. The CDR3 DNA is TGTGCCTGGAGTCAGCCCGCGGGGGGATGGTATGGCTACACCTTC. Translated, it gives CAWSQPAGGWYGYTF.